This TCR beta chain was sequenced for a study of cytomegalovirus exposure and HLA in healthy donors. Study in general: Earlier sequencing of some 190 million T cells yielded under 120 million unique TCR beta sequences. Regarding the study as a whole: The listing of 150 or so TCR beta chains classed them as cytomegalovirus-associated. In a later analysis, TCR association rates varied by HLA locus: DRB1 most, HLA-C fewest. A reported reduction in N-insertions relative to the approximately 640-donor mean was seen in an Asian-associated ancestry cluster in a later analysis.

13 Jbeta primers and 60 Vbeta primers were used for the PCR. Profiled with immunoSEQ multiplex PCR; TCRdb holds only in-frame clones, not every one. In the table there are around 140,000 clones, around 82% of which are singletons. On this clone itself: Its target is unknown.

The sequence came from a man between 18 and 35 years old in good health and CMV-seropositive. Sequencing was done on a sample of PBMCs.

DNA for the CDR3: TGTGCCAGCAGCCCAAGGGAAGGACTAGCGGGAGGCGCCGGGGAGCTGTTTTTT. Residues: CASSPREGLAGGAGELFF. V is TRBV7-2 and J is TRBJ2-2; 14 nucleotides match TRBD2. The germline CDR1 and CDR2 sequences are SGHTA and FQGNSA. CDR3 length equals 18 residues. With V trimmed by 5 bases and J by 6 bases, 11 bases remained unmatched.